Listed here are 27 T cell receptor beta chains from one sample, sequenced in a study of T cells and copy number aberrations in small-cell lung cancer. Libraries were prepared by immunoSEQ multiplex PCR; TCRdb keeps only in-frame clonotypes and omits some of them. Of thousands of clones detected, 76% appear once; the ten largest clones hold 9.4%. Sequencing was done on a sample of normal tissue next to the tumor. The receptors were sampled from a woman between 65 and 79 years old with small cell lung cancer. Some clones in this sample may be carry-over from other donors' samples.

This rearrangement joins TRBV27 to TRBJ2-1; D is uncertain. V was trimmed by 4 bases and J by 10 bases, leaving 14 bases between them. Germline values: CDR1 MNHEY, CDR2 SMNVEV (reference sequence). This CDR3 has 13 amino acids. CDR3 in DNA: TGTGCCAGCAGTTCCCTGGACCGGCGGGAGCAGTTCTTC. Translated, it gives CASSSLDRREQFF.

This clone is medium-sized. V is TRBV11-3 and J is TRBJ1-1; D gene uncertain. Germline V gene lookup returns CDR1 SGHNT and CDR2 YENEEA. The CDR3 contains 13 residues. The V end lost 4 bases, the J end lost 4 bases, and 10 bases lay between the germline ends. CDR3 sequence (DNA): TGTGCCAGCAGCTCTCTAGGGAGCACTGAAGCTTTCTTT. Amino acid sequence: CASSSLGSTEAFF.

The rearrangement uses TRBV28 and TRBJ1-2; D possibly corresponds to TRBD1 (6 bases). This CDR3 contains 14 residues. V gave up 6 bases and J gave up 7 bases, with 18 bases separating them. CDR1 and CDR2 (germline): MDHEN, SYDVKM. CDR3 coding DNA: TGTGCCAGCAGCTTTACAGGGCCCAGGGGTGGCTACACCTTC. Translation gives CASSFTGPRGGYTF.

V and J are TRBV6-5 and TRBJ2-7, with TRBD1 matching 10 bases. CDR3 length: 15 amino acids. The V gene's germline CDR1 is MNHEY and CDR2 SVGAGI. V dropped 0 bases and J dropped 6; count of bases not matched to a gene: 5. The CDR3 region has the DNA TGTGCCAGCAGTTACTCAGGGACAGGGGAAAGCGAGCAGTACTTC. Protein: CASSYSGTGESEQYF.

The rearrangement links TRBV9 to TRBJ2-7, with 8 bases that match TRBD2. The germline CDR1 and CDR2 sequences are SGDLS and YYNGEE. This CDR3 region has 13 residues. V lost 3 bases to trimming and J lost 9 bases; unmatched junction nucleotides: 8. This chain's CDR3 is CASSASGGTVQYF. CDR3 DNA sequence: TGTGCCAGCAGCGCCAGCGGGGGTACGGTGCAGTACTTC.

The rearrangement joins TRBV11-2 to TRBJ2-7, with TRBD1 identical over 7 bases. Germline CDR1 is SGHAT and CDR2 is FQNNGV. The CDR3 sequence is 16 residues long. V dropped 4 bases and J dropped 4; count of bases not matched to a gene: 13. The CDR3 region has the DNA TGTGCCAGCAGCTCCAGGTCCAGGGGGATAGGTTACGAGCAGTACTTC. It yields the protein CASSSRSRGIGYEQYF.

The rearrangement joins TRBV6-6 to TRBJ2-1; TRBD2 matches at 14 bases. The CDR3 consists of 16 residues. The V gene's germline CDR1 is MNHNY and CDR2 SVGAGI (reference sequence). Unmatched junction bases numbered 4, after V lost 2 bases and J lost 7 bases. CDR3 amino acids: CASSYAGTSGSNEQFF. The CDR3 bases are TGTGCCAGCAGTTACGCCGGGACTAGCGGGAGTAATGAGCAGTTCTTC.

This clone came up once. The chain links TRBV7-8 to TRBJ2-4; no clear D gene. The CDR3 consists of 11 residues. Per germline, CDR1 SGHVS and CDR2 FQNEAQ. The germline V and J ends were trimmed by 5 bases and 10 bases, with 9 bases remaining between them. As DNA, the CDR3 is TGTGCCAGCAGCGCTAGTTGGATTCAGTACTTC. Translated: CASSASWIQYF. Drawing the rest from reference TRBV7-8 and TRBJ2-4, the complete variable domain is GAGVSQSPRYKVAKRGQDVALRCDPISGHVSLFWYQQALGQGPEFLTYFQNEAQLDKSGLPSDRFFAERPEGSVSTLKIQRTQQEDSAVYLCASSASWIQYFGAGTRLSVL.

V usage is TRBV4-3 and J usage is TRBJ2-3; D not certain. The CDR3 extends over 16 amino acids. Trimming stripped 0 bases from V and 2 bases from J, with 12 bases between. Per germline, CDR1 LGHNA and CDR2 YSLEER. The CDR3 bases are TGCGCCAGCAGCCAAGATCAAGCACAGTACACAGATACGCAGTATTTT. Translating gives CASSQDQAQYTDTQYF.

This chain uses TRBV5-1 with TRBJ2-1, with 14 bases identical to TRBD2. The J segment lost 6 bases and the V segment lost 4 bases, leaving 15 bases of the junction unmatched. This CDR3 spans 19 amino acids. Germline assignment: CDR1 SGHRS and CDR2 YFSETQ. The CDR3 DNA follows: TGCGCCAGCAGCCGGAAGGGACTAGCGGGAGTTTCTGGAGGCAATGAGCAGTTCTTC. Translated, it gives CASSRKGLAGVSGGNEQFF.

The V and J genes are TRBV7-3 and TRBJ2-5; TRBD1 aligns across 9 bases. V shed 3 bases, J shed 2 bases, and the junction held 4 bases outside the gene matches. The germline V gene encodes CDR1 SGHTA and CDR2 FQGTGA. This CDR3 region has 15 residues. CDR3 DNA: TGTGCCAGCAGCTTTGGACAGGGGCGGCAAGAGACCCAGTACTTC. As protein: CASSFGQGRQETQYF.

This chain links TRBV6-4 with TRBJ2-3; D perhaps matches TRBD1 (5 bases). The V and J ends lost 4 bases and 2 bases respectively, with 13 bases between them. The CDR3 consists of 15 residues. In germline, CDR1 is MRHNA, CDR2 SNTAGT. The CDR3 region has the DNA TGTGCCAGCAGTGCTCGAGGCAGGGCCACAGATACGCAGTATTTT. Translating gives CASSARGRATDTQYF.

The V gene is TRBV2, the J gene TRBJ2-7; 11 bases map to TRBD2. V was pared by 4 bases and J by 3 bases, with 5 bases of the junction left unmatched. There are 15 residues in the CDR3. Germline V lookup: CDR1 SNHLY, CDR2 FYNNEI. The chain's CDR3 is CASSGASGGSYEQYF. CDR3 in DNA: TGTGCCAGCAGTGGGGCTAGCGGGGGGAGCTACGAGCAGTACTTC.

V gene TRBV5-1 combines with J gene TRBJ2-7; the match to TRBD1 covers 10 bases. CDR1 SGHRS and CDR2 YFSETQ come from the germline V gene. Trimming cost V 5 bases and J 1 base; bases outside gene matches: 6. The CDR3 is 15 amino acids. For the CDR3, the DNA is TGCGCCAGCAGAACTGGGACAGGGGTATCCTACGAGCAGTACTTC. Translation gives CASRTGTGVSYEQYF. The whole variable domain, remainder taken from reference TRBV5-1 and TRBJ2-7, is KAGVTQTPRYLIKTRGQQVTLSCSPISGHRSVSWYQQTPGQGLQFLFEYFSETQRNKGNFPGRFSGRQFSNSRSEMNVSTLELGDSALYLCASRTGTGVSYEQYFGPGTRLTVT.

This clone was observed a few times. The chain's CDR3 is CSVDSTGADTQYF. The CDR3, as DNA: TGCAGCGTTGATAGTACAGGGGCAGATACGCAGTATTTT. The rearrangement uses TRBV29-1 and TRBJ2-3; 7 nucleotides agree with TRBD1. CDR3 length: 13 amino acids. Germline CDR1 reads SQVTM; CDR2 reads ANQGSEA. With V trimmed by 3 bases and J by 4 bases, 4 bases remained unmatched.

The V and J genes are TRBV7-3 and TRBJ2-1, with unresolved D. This CDR3 comprises 14 residues. V lost 1 base and J 6 bases, leaving 10 bases between the germline ends. CDR1 and CDR2 (germline): SGHTA, FQGTGA. The CDR3 DNA reads as TGTGCCAGCAGCTTAAATCCCCAGGTCAATGAGCAGTTCTTC. It specifies CASSLNPQVNEQFF.

This chain uses TRBV15 with TRBJ2-5; 10 bases match TRBD1. CDR3 size: 16 residues. J gave up 5 bases and V 0 bases, and 6 bases lay outside the gene matches. Germline-derived CDR1 and CDR2 are LNHNV and YYDKDF (reference sequence). DNA of the CDR3: TGTGCCACCAGCAGAGATTTGACAGGGGGCTGGGAGACCCAGTACTTC. It encodes CATSRDLTGGWETQYF.

The CDR3 bases are TGTGCCAGCAGCTTGGACGGGCAATCCTATGGCTACACCTTC. It is translated as CASSLDGQSYGYTF. The chain employs TRBV5-4 and TRBJ1-2, with D hard to call. V lost 0 bases to trimming and J lost 4 bases, with 10 bases between them. Germline values: CDR1 SGHNT, CDR2 YYREEE (reference sequence). CDR3 length: 14 amino acids.

The rearrangement links TRBV19 to TRBJ1-5; no reliable D call. Between the trimmed V and J ends, which lost 7 bases and 4 bases, there was a span of 11 bases. Germline CDR1 is LNHDA and CDR2 is SQIVND (reference sequence). This CDR3 is 13 amino acids long. The DNA of the CDR3 is TGTGCCAGTAACCCTACAGTTAATCAGCCCCAGCATTTT. It encodes CASNPTVNQPQHF.

The rearrangement uses TRBV25-1 and TRBJ2-5; tentatively, D is TRBD2 (6 bases). Trimming stripped 3 bases from V and 5 bases from J, with 13 bases between. The CDR3 has 14 amino acids. Looked up from germline, CDR1 is MGHDK and CDR2 is SYGVNS. DNA for the CDR3: TGTGCCAGCAGTGAGCGGGGCGGCCGGGAGACCCAGTACTTC. This translates into CASSERGGRETQYF.

This clone is medium-sized (0.01 to 0.1%) within its sample. The chain uses TRBV7-8 and TRBJ2-4; no firm D call. This CDR3 has 15 residues. Germline V CDR1 and CDR2: SGHVS, FQNEAQ. V was pared by 5 bases and J by 0 bases, with 11 bases between. CDR3: CASSPRPVAKNIQYF. The CDR3 DNA sequence: TGTGCCAGCAGCCCAAGGCCAGTAGCCAAAAACATTCAGTACTTC.

The V and J genes are TRBV30 and TRBJ2-2; no clear D gene. In germline, CDR1 is GTSNPN, CDR2 SVGIG (reference sequence). The CDR3 contains 13 residues. Trimming stripped 5 bases from V and 8 bases from J, with 15 bases between. The CDR3 here is CAWEPVGLGELFF. CDR3 sequence (DNA): TGTGCCTGGGAACCGGTAGGGTTAGGGGAGCTGTTTTTT.

The chain is built from TRBV5-4 and TRBJ1-1; a possible D gene is TRBD1 (6 bases). V lost 6 bases, J lost 5 bases, and 17 bases lay in between. The CDR3 spans 14 residues. Per germline, CDR1 SGHNT and CDR2 YYREEE (reference sequence). This CDR3 is CASTIQGRSTEAFF. CDR3 DNA: TGTGCCAGCACCATACAGGGCAGAAGTACTGAAGCTTTCTTT.

The gene calls are TRBV10-3 and TRBJ1-1; D is unresolved. Germline CDR1 and CDR2: ENHRY and SYGVKD. The CDR3 runs to 15 residues. V lost 3 bases and J lost 6, with 17 bases in between. Here the CDR3 reads CAISEPGKGGPEAFF. The DNA of the CDR3 is TGTGCCATCAGTGAACCGGGTAAGGGTGGACCTGAAGCTTTCTTT.

This clone was counted once. The CDR3 loop is CASSSGTGRAYNEQFF. The CDR3 bases are TGTGCCAGCAGTTCCGGGACAGGGAGGGCCTACAATGAGCAGTTCTTC. The rearrangement uses TRBV7-6 and TRBJ2-1; 9 bases fit TRBD1. Germline V gene sequence: CDR1 SGHVS, CDR2 FNYEAQ. The CDR3 spans 16 residues. J lost 2 bases, V lost 6 bases, and 8 bases had no gene match.

This chain connects TRBV19 to TRBJ2-3, with D possibly matching TRBD1 (5 bases). Germline V gives CDR1 LNHDA, CDR2 SQIVND (reference sequence). CDR3 size: 15 residues. The ends were cut back, 4 bases at V and 0 bases at J, with 11 bases in the middle. This CDR3 reads CASSKRTSSTDTQYF. CDR3 in DNA: TGTGCCAGTAGTAAGAGGACATCTAGCACAGATACGCAGTATTTT.

In its sample, this clone was seen a few times. The genes are TRBV5-1 and TRBJ1-2, with D unclear. Germline CDR1 is SGHRS and CDR2 is YFSETQ. The CDR3 consists of 14 residues. The germline V and J ends were trimmed by 0 bases and 5 bases, with 11 bases remaining between them. CDR3 nucleotides: TGCGCCAGCAGCTTGGAAGGGAATGAGTATGGCTACACCTTC. Translating it yields CASSLEGNEYGYTF.